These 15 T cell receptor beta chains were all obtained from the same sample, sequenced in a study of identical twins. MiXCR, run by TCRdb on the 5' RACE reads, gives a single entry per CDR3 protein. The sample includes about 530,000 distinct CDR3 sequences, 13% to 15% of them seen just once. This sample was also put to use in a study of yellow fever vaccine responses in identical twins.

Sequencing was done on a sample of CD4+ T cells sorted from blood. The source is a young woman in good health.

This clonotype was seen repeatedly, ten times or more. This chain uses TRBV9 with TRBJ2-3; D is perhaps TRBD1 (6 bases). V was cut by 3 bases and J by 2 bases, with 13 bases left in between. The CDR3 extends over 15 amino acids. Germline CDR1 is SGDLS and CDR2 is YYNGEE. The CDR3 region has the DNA TGTGCCAGCAGCGAGACAGGCCTTAACACAGATACGCAGTATTTT. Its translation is CASSETGLNTDTQYF.

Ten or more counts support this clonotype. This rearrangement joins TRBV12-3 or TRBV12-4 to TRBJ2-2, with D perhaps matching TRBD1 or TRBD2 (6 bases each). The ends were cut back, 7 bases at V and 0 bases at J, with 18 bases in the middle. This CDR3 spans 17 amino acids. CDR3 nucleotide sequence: TGTGCCAGCACCATGAGGGGGAGGCACCCGAACACCGGGGAGCTGTTTTTT. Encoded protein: CASTMRGRHPNTGELFF.

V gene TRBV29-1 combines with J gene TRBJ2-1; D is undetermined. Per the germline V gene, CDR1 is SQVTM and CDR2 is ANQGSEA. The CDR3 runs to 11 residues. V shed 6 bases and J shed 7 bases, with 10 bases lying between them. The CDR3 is CSVRPRNEQFF. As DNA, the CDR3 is TGCAGCGTCCGACCCAGGAATGAGCAGTTCTTC.

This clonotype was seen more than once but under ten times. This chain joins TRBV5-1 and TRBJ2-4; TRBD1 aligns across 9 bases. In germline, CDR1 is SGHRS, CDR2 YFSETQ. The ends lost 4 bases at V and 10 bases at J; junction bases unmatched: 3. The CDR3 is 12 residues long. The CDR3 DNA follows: TGCGCCAGCAGCCCCGGACAGGGGATTCAGTACTTC. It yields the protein CASSPGQGIQYF.

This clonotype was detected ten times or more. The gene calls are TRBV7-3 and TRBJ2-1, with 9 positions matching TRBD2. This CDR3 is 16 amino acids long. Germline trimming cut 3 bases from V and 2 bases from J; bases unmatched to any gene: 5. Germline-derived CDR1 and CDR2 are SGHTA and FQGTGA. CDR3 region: CASSFLAGVTYNEQFF. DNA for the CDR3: TGTGCCAGCAGCTTTTTAGCGGGGGTAACCTACAATGAGCAGTTCTTC.

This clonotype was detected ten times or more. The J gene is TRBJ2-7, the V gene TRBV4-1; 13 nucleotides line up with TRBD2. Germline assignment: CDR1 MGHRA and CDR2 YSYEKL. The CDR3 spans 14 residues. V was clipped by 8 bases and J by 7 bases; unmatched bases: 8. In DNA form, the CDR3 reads TGCGCCAGCGGCGGACTAGCGGGAGTAGGTGAGCAGTACTTC. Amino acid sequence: CASGGLAGVGEQYF.

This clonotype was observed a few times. For the CDR3, the DNA is TGTGCCAGCAGCGTAGGACCCCTGACAGGGGGCAAACAAGAGACCCAGTACTTC. Translation gives CASSVGPLTGGKQETQYF. This sequence joins TRBV9 and TRBJ2-5; TRBD1 matches at 10 bases. The germline CDR1 and CDR2 sequences are SGDLS and YYNGEE. The ends lost 0 bases at V and 2 bases at J; junction bases unmatched: 10. This CDR3 comprises 18 residues.

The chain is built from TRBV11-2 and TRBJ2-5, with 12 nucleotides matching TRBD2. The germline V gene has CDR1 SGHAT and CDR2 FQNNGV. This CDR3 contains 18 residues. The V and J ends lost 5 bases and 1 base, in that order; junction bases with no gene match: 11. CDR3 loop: CASSRSDLAGGPQETQYF. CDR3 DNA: TGTGCCAGCAGCCGATCCGACCTAGCGGGAGGGCCCCAAGAGACCCAGTACTTC.

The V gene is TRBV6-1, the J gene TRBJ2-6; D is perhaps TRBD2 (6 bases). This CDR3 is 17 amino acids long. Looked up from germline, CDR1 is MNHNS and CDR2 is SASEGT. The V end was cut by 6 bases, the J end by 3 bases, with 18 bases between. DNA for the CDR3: TGTGCCAGCAGGAACCCATCAATTAGCGGTGGGGCCAACGTCCTGACTTTC. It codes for CASRNPSISGGANVLTF.

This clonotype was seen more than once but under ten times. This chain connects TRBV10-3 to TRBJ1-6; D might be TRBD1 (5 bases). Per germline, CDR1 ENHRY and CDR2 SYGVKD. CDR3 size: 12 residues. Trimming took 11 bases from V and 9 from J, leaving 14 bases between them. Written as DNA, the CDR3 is TGTGCCTCCCAGGGTCCGGGTTCACCCCTCCACTTT. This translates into CASQGPGSPLHF.

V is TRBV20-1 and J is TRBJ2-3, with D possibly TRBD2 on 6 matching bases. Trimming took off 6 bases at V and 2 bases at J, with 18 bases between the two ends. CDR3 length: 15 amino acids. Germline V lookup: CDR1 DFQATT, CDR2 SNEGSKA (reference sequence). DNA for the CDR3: TGCAGTGCCCTCCGGGGCGGGGCCTCCACAGATACGCAGTATTTT. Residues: CSALRGGASTDTQYF.

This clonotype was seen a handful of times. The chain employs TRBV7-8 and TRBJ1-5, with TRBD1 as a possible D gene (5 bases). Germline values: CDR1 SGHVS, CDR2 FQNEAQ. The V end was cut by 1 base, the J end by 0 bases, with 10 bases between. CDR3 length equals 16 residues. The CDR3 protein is CASSLVRGVSNQPQHF. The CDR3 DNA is TGTGCCAGCAGCTTAGTTCGGGGGGTTAGCAATCAGCCCCAGCATTTT.

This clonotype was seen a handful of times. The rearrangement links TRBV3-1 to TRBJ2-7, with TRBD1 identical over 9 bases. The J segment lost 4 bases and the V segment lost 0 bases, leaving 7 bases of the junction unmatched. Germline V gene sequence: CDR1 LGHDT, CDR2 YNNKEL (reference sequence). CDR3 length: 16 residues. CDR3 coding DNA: TGTGCCAGCAGCCAAGATCAGGGACAGGGACTATACGAGCAGTACTTC. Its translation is CASSQDQGQGLYEQYF.

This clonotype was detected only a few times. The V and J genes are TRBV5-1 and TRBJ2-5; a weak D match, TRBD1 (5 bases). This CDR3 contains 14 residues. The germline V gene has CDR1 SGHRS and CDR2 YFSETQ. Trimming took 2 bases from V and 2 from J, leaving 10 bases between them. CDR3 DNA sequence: TGCGCCAGCAGCTTAATAGGGGCGCAAGAGACCCAGTACTTC. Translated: CASSLIGAQETQYF.

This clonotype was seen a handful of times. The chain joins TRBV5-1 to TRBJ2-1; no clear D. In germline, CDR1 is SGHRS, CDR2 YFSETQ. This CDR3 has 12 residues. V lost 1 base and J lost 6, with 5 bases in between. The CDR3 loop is CASSLIANEQFF. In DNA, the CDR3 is TGCGCCAGCAGCTTGATCGCCAATGAGCAGTTCTTC.